Sequencing of this TCR beta chain was carried out in a study of post-analysis software for immune sequencing data. Study summary: The disease courses spanned relapsing-remitting, secondary progressive and progressive-relapsing forms of multiple sclerosis.

This clonotype was recorded only once. Its antigen is unknown. V dropped 11 bases and J dropped 4 bases, with 17 bases sitting between them. Germline V gene data show CDR1 as MNHEY and CDR2 as SVGAGI. The CDR3 runs 13 residues. The study's findings and limits: Significantly lower normalized Chao1 diversity was seen in multiple sclerosis patients than in controls. The F measure placed samples prepared in the same batch into strongly shared clusters. About 5 TRBV segments were more frequent in patients than controls; TRBV5-6, TRBV5-1 and TRBV20-1 belonged to this group.

Researchers reported that TCR beta cDNA libraries carried unique molecular identifiers. Once about 0.9 to 11 million T cells were used, a few hundred thousand cDNA molecules resulted. TCRdb redid the calling of the PCR reads with MiXCR, one entry per CDR3 protein. The sample records approximately 440,000 distinct CDR3 sequences, under 55% being singletons. Sequencing input: blood. This TCR was sampled from a girl aged 5 to 17 with multiple sclerosis. The chain combines TRBV6-5 with TRBJ1-2, with TRBD1 as a possible D gene (6 bases). The CDR3 sequence is CAARGAAGYGYTF. The CDR3 DNA reads TGTGCCGCCCGGGGGGCGGCTGGCTATGGCTACACCTTC.